Below, 25 T cell receptor beta chains from the same sample are listed, as sequenced in a study of blood T cell repertoires in COVID-19 (dated by TCRdb to about 2020). Libraries were built with the immunoSEQ multiplex PCR assay. The source is immuneACCESS, and TCRdb retained only in-frame sequences with V and J called. Part of the clones is not carried over; for the studies checked, unresolved V genes explain less than half of this, and the remainder is unexplained. For this sample there are about 130,000 clones; roughly four fifths appear just once. The ten biggest clones cover over 15% of the sample. Sample: PBMCs or T cells enriched from blood (not recorded which). These receptors all come from a man in his thirties or forties who had recovered from COVID-19.

The gene calls are TRBV9 and TRBJ1-4; TRBD1 is a possible D gene (6 bases). There are 15 residues in the CDR3. The germline V gene has CDR1 SGDLS and CDR2 YYNGEE. V was trimmed by 2 bases and J by 6 bases, leaving 14 bases between them. The CDR3 DNA is TGTGCCAGCAGCGTGGGTACAGGGTCGTATGAAAAACTGTTTTTT. It encodes CASSVGTGSYEKLFF.

The J gene is TRBJ2-2, the V gene TRBV30, with unresolved D. The ends were cut back, 2 bases at V and 6 bases at J, with 7 bases in the middle. The V gene's germline CDR1 is GTSNPN and CDR2 SVGIG (reference sequence). The CDR3 has 12 residues. The CDR3 region has the DNA TGTGCCTGGAGTCTGGCGGCCGGGGAGCTGTTTTTT. It encodes CAWSLAAGELFF.

The genes are TRBV29-1 and TRBJ2-7; the D gene is possibly TRBD1 (6 bases). The CDR3 loop spans 13 amino acids. The V end was cut by 5 bases, the J end by 5 bases, with 16 bases between. Germline loops: CDR1 SQVTM, CDR2 ANQGSEA. The CDR3 nucleotides are TGCAGCGTTCCAGGGGAGATTGTGGACGAGCAGTACTTC. It is translated as CSVPGEIVDEQYF.

The chain has TRBV27 and TRBJ2-3; 9 bases fit TRBD2. The CDR3 has 16 residues. The germline CDR1 and CDR2 sequences are MNHEY and SMNVEV (reference sequence). The V gene end was trimmed by 5 bases and the J gene end by 2 bases; junction bases not matched to a gene: 8. CDR3 sequence: CASSPQPGLATDTQYF. DNA for the CDR3: TGTGCCAGCAGTCCCCAGCCGGGACTAGCCACAGATACGCAGTATTTT.

This clone was found once. The chain uses TRBV2 and TRBJ1-2; TRBD1 agrees at 7 bases. The trim removed 8 bases at V and 8 bases at J, leaving 11 bases unmatched. CDR3 size: 13 residues. Germline CDR1 SNHLY, CDR2 FYNNEI. The CDR3 DNA reads as TGTGCCAGCGTTCGTGGGGGACAGTCGGGCTACACCTTC. This encodes CASVRGGQSGYTF.

The count of this clone is one. The V gene is TRBV11-2, the J gene TRBJ2-3; TRBD1 matches 7 bases. Unmatched junction bases numbered 7, after V lost 6 bases and J lost 1 base. CDR3 size: 15 residues. Per germline, CDR1 SGHAT and CDR2 FQNNGV. The DNA for the CDR3 is TGTGCCAGCAGGCTAAGGGGGCTGGGCACAGATACGCAGTATTTT. It specifies CASRLRGLGTDTQYF.

This rearrangement joins TRBV28 to TRBJ1-4; 12 bases agree with TRBD1. Losses at the gene ends were 6 bases for V and 8 bases for J; bases not matched to a gene: 4. This CDR3 comprises 14 residues. Germline CDR1 MDHEN, CDR2 SYDVKM. The CDR3 nucleotides read TGTGCCAGCAGGGCCGGGACAGGGGGCGAAAAACTGTTTTTT. This encodes CASRAGTGGEKLFF.

This sequence joins TRBV28 and TRBJ2-5; 15 bases match TRBD2. CDR1 is MDHEN and CDR2 is SYDVKM in the germline V gene. The CDR3 contains 16 residues. The V segment lost 5 bases and the J segment 4 bases; nucleotides outside the gene matches: 5. CDR3 DNA: TGTGCCAGCAGTCCGGGACTAGCGGGAGGTGGAGAGACCCAGTACTTC. This gives the protein CASSPGLAGGGETQYF.

The sample holds a few counts of this clone. V usage is TRBV5-5 and J usage is TRBJ1-4, with D tentatively TRBD1 (6 bases). The CDR3 covers 18 residues. Trimming stripped 4 bases from V and 12 bases from J, with 31 bases between. Germline CDR1 and CDR2: SGHKS and YYEKEE (reference sequence). CDR3 sequence reads: CASSPYGPRQVTQIELFF. As DNA, the CDR3 is TGTGCCAGCAGCCCTTATGGGCCCCGACAGGTGACCCAAATAGAACTGTTTTTT.

The rearrangement joins TRBV10-1 to TRBJ2-1; tentative D call: TRBD2 (5 bases). Germline V gives CDR1 WNHNN, CDR2 SYGVQD (reference sequence). The CDR3 extends over 13 amino acids. V lost 4 bases and J 8 bases, leaving 12 bases between the germline ends. CDR3 protein: CASSARGNHEQFF. The DNA of the CDR3 is TGCGCCAGCAGTGCGCGAGGGAACCATGAGCAGTTCTTC.

This rearrangement joins TRBV20-1 to TRBJ2-3; 7 bases are shared with TRBD1. Unmatched junction bases numbered 4, after V lost 6 bases and J lost 7 bases. The length of the CDR3 is 11 residues. CDR1 is DFQATT, CDR2 SNEGSKA, per germline (reference sequence). This CDR3 reads CSASRGYTQYF. The DNA for the CDR3 is TGCAGTGCCAGCAGGGGGTATACGCAGTATTTT.

This clone has only one observation. The chain links TRBV5-4 to TRBJ1-1, with D tentatively TRBD1 (6 bases). V was shortened by 3 bases and J by 8 bases, with 20 bases between the two germline ends. The CDR3 has 15 amino acids. Germline CDR1 and CDR2: SGHNT and YYREEE (reference sequence). The chain's CDR3 is CASSSGGSQGIEAFF. CDR3 in DNA: TGTGCCAGCAGCTCTGGAGGATCCCAGGGGATCGAAGCTTTCTTT.

The V call is TRBV5-6, the J call TRBJ2-3, with D uncertain. Trimming took 0 bases from V and 2 from J, leaving 7 bases between them. The CDR3 extends over 14 amino acids. Looked up from germline, CDR1 is SGHDT and CDR2 is YYEEEE. The DNA for the CDR3 is TGTGCCAGCAGCTTGGAGACTCTCACAGATACGCAGTATTTT. Residues: CASSLETLTDTQYF.

This chain's CDR3 is CAWSVPDRRPNQPQHF. The CDR3 region has the DNA TGTGCCTGGAGTGTACCCGACAGGAGACCGAATCAGCCCCAGCATTTT. This chain connects TRBV30 to TRBJ1-5; a possible D gene is TRBD1 (6 bases). Trimming pared 0 bases from V and 4 bases from J, leaving 16 bases between. The CDR3 is 16 residues long. Germline V gives CDR1 GTSNPN, CDR2 SVGIG (reference sequence).

The chain couples TRBV7-9 to TRBJ2-7; TRBD1 is a possible D gene (6 bases). The V gene lost 7 bases and the J gene lost 3 bases, with 19 bases spanning the gap. Germline V lookup: CDR1 SEHNR, CDR2 FQNEAQ (reference sequence). This CDR3 region has 15 residues. The CDR3 DNA follows: TGTGCCAGCAACCAAGGGGCAGGGGCTGGCTACGAGCAGTACTTC. It specifies CASNQGAGAGYEQYF.

The chain links TRBV6-1 to TRBJ2-7, with 11 bases aligning to TRBD2. V shed 4 bases and J 7 bases; nucleotides not matched to a gene: 6. Germline V CDR1 and CDR2: MNHNS, SASEGT. This CDR3 is built from 14 residues. The CDR3 DNA sequence: TGTGCCAGCAGTGTAGCGGGGGGGCCAAAAGAGCAGTACGTC. This translates into CASSVAGGPKEQYV.

CDR3 sequence: CASSHGQGSWSYNSPLHF. CDR3 sequence (DNA): TGTGCCAGCAGCCACGGACAGGGGAGTTGGTCCTATAATTCACCCCTCCACTTT. V and J are TRBV7-2 and TRBJ1-6, with 9 bases lining up with TRBD1. This CDR3 is built from 18 residues. V gave up 5 bases and J gave up 1 base; unmatched junction bases: 9. The germline CDR1 and CDR2 sequences are SGHTA and FQGNSA. The complete variable domain, with remaining parts taken from reference TRBV7-2 and TRBJ1-6, reads GAGVSQSPSNKVTEKGKDVELRCDPISGHTALYWYRQSLGQGLEFLIYFQGNSAPDKSGLPSDRFSAERTGGSVSTLTIQRTQQEDSAVYLCASSHGQGSWSYNSPLHFGNGTRLTVT.

The chain couples TRBV3-1 (or the pseudogene TRBV3-2) to TRBJ2-3; 10 bases are a match to TRBD2. The CDR3 has 15 amino acids. V was clipped by 1 base and J by 5 bases; unmatched bases: 3. Germline V gene data show CDR1 as LGHDT and CDR2 as YNNKEL (reference sequence). CDR3 region: CASSQVAGGVDTQYF. CDR3 bases: TGTGCCAGCAGCCAAGTAGCGGGAGGCGTAGATACGCAGTATTTT.

The CDR3 loop reads CASSVGQASTDTQYF. DNA for the CDR3: TGCGCCAGCAGCGTGGGACAGGCTAGCACAGATACGCAGTATTTT. The J gene is TRBJ2-3, the V gene TRBV5-1, with 8 bases identical to TRBD1. CDR3 size: 15 residues. The germline CDR1 and CDR2 sequences are SGHRS and YFSETQ. Trimming removed 4 bases from V and 0 bases from J; junction bases left unmatched: 4.

This chain links TRBV2 with TRBJ1-1; D perhaps matches TRBD1 (6 bases). V was clipped by 6 bases and J by 4 bases, with 15 bases between them. From germline, CDR1 is SNHLY and CDR2 FYNNEI. The CDR3 runs to 14 residues. The CDR3 is CASSYREGTTEAFF. The DNA of the CDR3 is TGTGCCAGCAGCTACAGGGAAGGGACCACTGAAGCTTTCTTT.

J is TRBJ2-1 and V is TRBV5-4, with TRBD2 matching 10 bases. CDR1 is SGHNT, CDR2 YYREEE, per germline (reference sequence). The CDR3 covers 20 residues. V shed 0 bases and J 2 bases; nucleotides not matched to a gene: 14. The CDR3 is CASSLDDWASGSYTYNEQFF. As DNA, the CDR3 is TGTGCCAGCAGCTTGGATGATTGGGCTAGCGGGAGTTATACCTACAATGAGCAGTTCTTC.

This clone was seen only a few times. V gene TRBV3-1 (or the pseudogene TRBV3-2) combines with J gene TRBJ2-1; 11 bases fit TRBD2. CDR1 LGHDT and CDR2 YNNKEL come from the germline V gene (reference sequence). This CDR3 contains 17 residues. V gave up 2 bases and J gave up 6 bases; unmatched junction bases: 9. CDR3 region: CASSQRPGLAGGNEQFF. CDR3 DNA sequence: TGTGCCAGCAGCCAACGACCCGGACTAGCGGGCGGCAATGAGCAGTTCTTC.

The chain has TRBV7-9 and TRBJ1-3; TRBD1 is a possible D gene (6 bases). The V gene's germline CDR1 is SEHNR and CDR2 FQNEAQ (reference sequence). CDR3 size: 15 residues. With 4 bases removed from V and 0 bases from J, the gap between germline ends came to 10 bases. In DNA form, the CDR3 reads TGTGCCAGCAGCTCAGGGGCCTCCTCTGGAAACACCATATATTTT. Translation gives CASSSGASSGNTIYF.

The chain joins TRBV5-4 to TRBJ1-3, with 10 bases matching TRBD1. V gave up 4 bases and J gave up 0 bases; unmatched junction bases: 7. CDR1 is SGHNT and CDR2 is YYREEE in the germline V gene (reference sequence). The CDR3 totals 17 residues. The CDR3 DNA sequence: TGTGCCAGCAGCGGGGACAGGGGAAACCCCTCTGGAAACACCATATATTTT. Translation gives CASSGDRGNPSGNTIYF.

This rearrangement joins TRBV4-2 to TRBJ2-1; the D gene is possibly TRBD2 (5 bases). The CDR3 runs 15 residues. The germline V gene has CDR1 LGHNA and CDR2 YNFKEQ. Trimming removed 1 base from V and 5 bases from J, with 12 bases in between. The CDR3: CASSQVLALDNEQFF. The CDR3 coding sequence is TGTGCCAGCAGCCAAGTTTTAGCGTTAGACAATGAGCAGTTCTTC.